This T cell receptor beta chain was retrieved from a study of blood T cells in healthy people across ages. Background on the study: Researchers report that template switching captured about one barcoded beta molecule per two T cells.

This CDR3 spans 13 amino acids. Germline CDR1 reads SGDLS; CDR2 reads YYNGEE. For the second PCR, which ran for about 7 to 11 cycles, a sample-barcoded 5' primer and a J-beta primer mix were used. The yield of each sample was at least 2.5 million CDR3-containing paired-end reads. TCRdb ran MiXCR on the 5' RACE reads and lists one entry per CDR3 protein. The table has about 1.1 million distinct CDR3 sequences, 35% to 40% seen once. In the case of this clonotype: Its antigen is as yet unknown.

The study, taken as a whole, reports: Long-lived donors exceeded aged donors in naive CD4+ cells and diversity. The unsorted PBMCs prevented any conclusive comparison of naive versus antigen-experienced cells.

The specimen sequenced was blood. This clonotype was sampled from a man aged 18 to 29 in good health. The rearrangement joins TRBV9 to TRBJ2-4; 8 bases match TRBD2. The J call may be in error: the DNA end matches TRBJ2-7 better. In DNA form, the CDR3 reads TGTGCCAGCAGCCAAGCGGGGGCCAACGAGCAGTACTTC. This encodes CASSQAGANEQYF.